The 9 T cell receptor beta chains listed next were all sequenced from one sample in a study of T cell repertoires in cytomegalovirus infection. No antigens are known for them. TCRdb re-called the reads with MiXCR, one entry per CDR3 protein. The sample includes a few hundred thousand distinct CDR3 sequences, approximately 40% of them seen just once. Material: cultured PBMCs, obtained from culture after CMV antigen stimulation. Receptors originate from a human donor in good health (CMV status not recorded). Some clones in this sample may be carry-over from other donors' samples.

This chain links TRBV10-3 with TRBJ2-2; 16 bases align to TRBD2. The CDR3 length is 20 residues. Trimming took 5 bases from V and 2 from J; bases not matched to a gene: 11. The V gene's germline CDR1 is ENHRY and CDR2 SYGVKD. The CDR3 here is CAISPSTGTSGRVNTGELFF. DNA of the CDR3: TGTGCCATCAGTCCTTCAACCGGGACTAGCGGGAGGGTAAACACCGGGGAGCTGTTTTTT.

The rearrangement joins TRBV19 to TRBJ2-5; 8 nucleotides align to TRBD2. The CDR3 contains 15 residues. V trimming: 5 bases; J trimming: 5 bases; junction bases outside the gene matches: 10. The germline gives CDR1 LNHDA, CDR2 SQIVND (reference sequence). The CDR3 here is CASSGGAGVEETQYF. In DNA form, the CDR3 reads TGTGCCAGTAGTGGAGGAGCGGGGGTGGAGGAGACCCAGTACTTC.

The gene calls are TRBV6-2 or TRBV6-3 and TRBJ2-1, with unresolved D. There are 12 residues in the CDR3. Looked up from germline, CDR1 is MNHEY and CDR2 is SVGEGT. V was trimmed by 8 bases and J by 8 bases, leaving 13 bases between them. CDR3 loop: CASALEFYEQFF. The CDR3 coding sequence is TGTGCCAGCGCACTCGAGTTCTATGAGCAGTTCTTC.

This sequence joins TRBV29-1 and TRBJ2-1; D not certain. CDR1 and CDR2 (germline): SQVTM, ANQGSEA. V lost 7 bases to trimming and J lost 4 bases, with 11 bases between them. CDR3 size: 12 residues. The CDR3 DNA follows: TGCAGCGGGACCCGTGGGTACAATGAGCAGTTCTTC. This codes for CSGTRGYNEQFF.

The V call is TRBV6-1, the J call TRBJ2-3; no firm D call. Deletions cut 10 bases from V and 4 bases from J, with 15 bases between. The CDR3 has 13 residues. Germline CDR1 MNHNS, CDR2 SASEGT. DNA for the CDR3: TGTGCCACCTTGCAGGACCCCGCAGATACGCAGTATTTT. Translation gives CATLQDPADTQYF.

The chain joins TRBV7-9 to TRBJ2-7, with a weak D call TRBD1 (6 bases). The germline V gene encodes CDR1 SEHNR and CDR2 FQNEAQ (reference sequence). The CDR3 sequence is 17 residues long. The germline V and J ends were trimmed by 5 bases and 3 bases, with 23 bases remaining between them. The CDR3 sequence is CASSNIDRIMDLYEQYF. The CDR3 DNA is TGTGCCAGCAGCAACATCGACAGGATCATGGATCTCTACGAGCAGTACTTC. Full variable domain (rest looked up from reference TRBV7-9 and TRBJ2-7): DTGVSQNPRHKITKRGQNVTFRCDPISEHNRLYWYRQTLGQGPEFLTYFQNEAQLEKSRLLSDRFSAERPKGSFSTLEIQRTEQGDSAMYLCASSNIDRIMDLYEQYFGPGTRLTVT.

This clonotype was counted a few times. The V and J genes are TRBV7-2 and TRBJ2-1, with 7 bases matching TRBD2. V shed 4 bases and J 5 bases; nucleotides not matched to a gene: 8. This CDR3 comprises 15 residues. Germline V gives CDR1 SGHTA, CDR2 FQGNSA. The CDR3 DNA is TGTGCCAGCAGCTCTGCGGGAGTTTGGGACAATGAGCAGTTCTTC. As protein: CASSSAGVWDNEQFF.

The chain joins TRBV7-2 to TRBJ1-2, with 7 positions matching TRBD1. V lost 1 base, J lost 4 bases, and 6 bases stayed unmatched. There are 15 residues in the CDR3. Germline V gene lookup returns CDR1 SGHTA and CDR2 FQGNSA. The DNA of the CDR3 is TGTGCCAGCAGCTTAGACGCAGGGGGAATCTATGGCTACACCTTC. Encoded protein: CASSLDAGGIYGYTF.

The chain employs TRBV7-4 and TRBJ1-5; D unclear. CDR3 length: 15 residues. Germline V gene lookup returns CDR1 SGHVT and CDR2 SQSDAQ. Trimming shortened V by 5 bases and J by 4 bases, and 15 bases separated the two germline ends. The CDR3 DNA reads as TGTGCCAGCAGCCGGCTTGGTGGCGGGAATCAGCCCCAGCATTTT. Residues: CASSRLGGGNQPQHF.